This TCR beta chain was sequenced for a study of stem cell transplantation in POMP-related autoinflammatory disease. Study as a whole: Impaired MHC class I-dependent CD8+ differentiation was hypothesized from defective thymoproteasomes. Pre-transplant patients had naive-skewed CD4+ T cells and few CD8+ T cells. Whole-study results and caveats: Fewer unique TRB V-J gene pairings were identified in patients with PRAID. In patients with PRAID, every analyzed T-cell subset tended to show lower diversity and higher clonality.

This clone was observed a single time. Its antigen is not identified. Clones were sequenced by immunoSEQ multiplex PCR, and TCRdb holds only the in-frame ones, with some missing. The sample holds over 25,000 clones, around nine tenths seen once. The germline CDR1 and CDR2 sequences are MNHEY and SVGAGI. Trimming left V 6 bases short and J 6 bases short, with 21 bases between. This CDR3 spans 15 amino acids. The TCR was taken from a human donor with POMP-related autoinflammation and immune dysregulation (PRAID). Sequences were derived from CD4+ T cells from PBMCs, sampled before stem cell transplantation. The chain has TRBV6-5 and TRBJ2-7, with D possibly TRBD1 on 6 matching bases. The CDR3 DNA follows: TGTGCCAGCAGGGGATTGGGGCAGGGGATCTCCGAGCAGTACTTC. As protein: CASRGLGQGISEQYF.